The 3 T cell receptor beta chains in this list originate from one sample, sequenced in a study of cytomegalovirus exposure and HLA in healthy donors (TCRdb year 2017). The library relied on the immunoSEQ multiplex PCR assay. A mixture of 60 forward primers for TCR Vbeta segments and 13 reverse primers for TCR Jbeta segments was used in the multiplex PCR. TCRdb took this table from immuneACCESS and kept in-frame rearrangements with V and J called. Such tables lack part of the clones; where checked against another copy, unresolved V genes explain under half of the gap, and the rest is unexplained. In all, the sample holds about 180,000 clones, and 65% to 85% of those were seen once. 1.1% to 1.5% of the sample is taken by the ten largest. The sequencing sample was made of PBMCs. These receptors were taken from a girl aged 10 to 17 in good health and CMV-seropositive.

The CDR3 sequence is CASSLLAGVYSYEQYF. The CDR3 region has the DNA TGCGCCAGCAGCTTGTTAGCGGGAGTGTATTCCTACGAGCAGTACTTC. The genes are TRBV5-1 and TRBJ2-7; 9 bases are shared with TRBD2. The V gene's germline CDR1 is SGHRS and CDR2 YFSETQ. The CDR3 is 16 residues long. The V and J ends lost 1 base and 1 base, in that order; junction bases with no gene match: 6. Together with reference TRBV5-1 and TRBJ2-7, the CDR3 gives the full variable domain: KAGVTQTPRYLIKTRGQQVTLSCSPISGHRSVSWYQQTPGQGLQFLFEYFSETQRNKGNFPGRFSGRQFSNSRSEMNVSTLELGDSALYLCASSLLAGVYSYEQYFGPGTRLTVT.

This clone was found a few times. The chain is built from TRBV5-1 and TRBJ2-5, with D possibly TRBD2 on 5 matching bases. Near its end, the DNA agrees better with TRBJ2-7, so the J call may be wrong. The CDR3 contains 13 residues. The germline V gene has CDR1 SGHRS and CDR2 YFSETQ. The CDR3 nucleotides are TGCGCCAGCAGCTTGGACGGGATTTACGAGCAGTACTTC. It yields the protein CASSLDGIYEQYF.

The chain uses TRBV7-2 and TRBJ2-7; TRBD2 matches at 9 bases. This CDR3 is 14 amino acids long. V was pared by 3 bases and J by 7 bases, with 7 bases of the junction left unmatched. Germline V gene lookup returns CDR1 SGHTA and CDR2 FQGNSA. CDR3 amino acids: CASSFGGRAEEQYF. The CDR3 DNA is TGTGCCAGCAGCTTTGGCGGGAGGGCCGAAGAGCAGTACTTC. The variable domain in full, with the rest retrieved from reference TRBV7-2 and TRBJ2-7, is GAGVSQSPSNKVTEKGKDVELRCDPISGHTALYWYRQSLGQGLEFLIYFQGNSAPDKSGLPSDRFSAERTGGSVSTLTIQRTQQEDSAVYLCASSFGGRAEEQYFGPGTRLTVT.